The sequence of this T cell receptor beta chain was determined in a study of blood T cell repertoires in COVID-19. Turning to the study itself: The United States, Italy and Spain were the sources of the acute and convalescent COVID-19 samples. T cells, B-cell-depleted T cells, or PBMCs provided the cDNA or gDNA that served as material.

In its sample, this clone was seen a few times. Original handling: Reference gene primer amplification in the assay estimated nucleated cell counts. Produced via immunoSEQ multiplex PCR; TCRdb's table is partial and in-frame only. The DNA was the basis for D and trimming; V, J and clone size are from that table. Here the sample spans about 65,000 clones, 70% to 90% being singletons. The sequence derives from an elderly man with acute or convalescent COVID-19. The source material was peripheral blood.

CDR3 nucleotides: TGTGCCAGCAGCTTAACCGAGGCGGGGCTAGCGAGCACAGATACGCAGTATTTT. Translating it yields CASSLTEAGLASTDTQYF. The chain recombines TRBV7-8 with TRBJ2-3, with D possibly TRBD2 on 6 matching bases. This CDR3 contains 18 residues. Germline lookup yields CDR1 SGHVS and CDR2 FQNEAQ. V was trimmed by 2 bases and J by 0 bases, leaving 18 bases between them.